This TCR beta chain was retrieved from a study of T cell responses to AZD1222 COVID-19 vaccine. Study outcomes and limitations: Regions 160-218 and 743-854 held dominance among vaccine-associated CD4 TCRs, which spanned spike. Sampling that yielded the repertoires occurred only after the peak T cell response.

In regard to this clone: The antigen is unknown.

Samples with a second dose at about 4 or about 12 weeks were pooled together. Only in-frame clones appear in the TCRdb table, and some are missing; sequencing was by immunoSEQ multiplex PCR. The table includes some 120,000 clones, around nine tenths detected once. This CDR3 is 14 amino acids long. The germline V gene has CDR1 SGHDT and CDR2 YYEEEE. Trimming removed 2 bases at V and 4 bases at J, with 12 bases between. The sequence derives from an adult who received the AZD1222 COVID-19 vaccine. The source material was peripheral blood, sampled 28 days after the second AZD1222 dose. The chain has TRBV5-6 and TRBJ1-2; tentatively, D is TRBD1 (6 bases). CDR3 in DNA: TGTGCCAGCAGCTTCCAGCAGGGGCCCTATGGCTACACCTTC. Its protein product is CASSFQQGPYGYTF.